This entry lists 9 T cell receptor beta chains sequenced from one sample in a study of T cell repertoires in cytomegalovirus infection. A single record per CDR3 protein comes from TCRdb applying MiXCR to the reads. The data hold tens of thousands of distinct CDR3 sequences, with 24% observed a single time. For these TCRs, the target antigens are not known. The sample consisted of CD8+ T cells from cultured PBMCs, taken from culture after CMV antigen stimulation. Receptors originate from a human donor in good health (CMV status not recorded). Some clones in this sample may be carry-over from other donors' samples.

This clonotype has a count of ten or more. This chain joins TRBV15 and TRBJ2-5, with D hard to call. The germline V gene has CDR1 LNHNV and CDR2 YYDKDF (reference sequence). V was trimmed by 3 bases and J by 5 bases, leaving 10 bases between them. CDR3 length equals 13 residues. The CDR3 protein is CATSSHAGETQYF. CDR3 sequence (DNA): TGTGCCACCAGCAGTCATGCCGGCGAGACCCAGTACTTC.

This clonotype was seen only a few times. V usage is TRBV12-3 or TRBV12-4 and J usage is TRBJ2-2; 8 bases fit TRBD1. CDR3 length equals 15 residues. V trimming: 3 bases; J trimming: 1 base; junction bases outside the gene matches: 1. The CDR3 DNA follows: TGTGCCAGCAGTTTCGGGACAGGGAACACCGGGGAGCTGTTTTTT. This encodes CASSFGTGNTGELFF.

This clonotype came up a few times. The chain is built from TRBV19 and TRBJ1-2, with 7 bases lining up with TRBD1. Germline-derived CDR1 and CDR2 are LNHDA and SQIVND (reference sequence). The CDR3 loop spans 18 amino acids. The ends lost 7 bases at V and 2 bases at J; junction bases unmatched: 19. CDR3 residues: CASTQVGQAIGKNYGYTF. CDR3 nucleotides: TGTGCCAGTACCCAGGTCGGACAGGCTATCGGTAAAAACTATGGCTACACCTTC.

The table lists this clonotype with many counts. The V call is TRBV6-5, the J call TRBJ2-7; perhaps TRBD1 as D (6 bases). This CDR3 is 13 amino acids long. The V and J ends lost 2 bases and 6 bases respectively, with 11 bases between them. Germline lookup yields CDR1 MNHEY and CDR2 SVGAGI. The CDR3 region is CASSYTQGGEQYF. CDR3 nucleotides: TGTGCCAGCAGTTACACACAGGGCGGCGAGCAGTACTTC.

The table lists this clonotype with many counts. The gene calls are TRBV7-9 and TRBJ2-7, with 10 bases fitting TRBD2. The germline V gene encodes CDR1 SEHNR and CDR2 FQNEAQ (reference sequence). V dropped 6 bases and J dropped 7; count of bases not matched to a gene: 9. The CDR3 is made up of 14 amino acids. CDR3 in amino acids: CASSPGTSVREQYF. CDR3 bases: TGTGCCAGCAGTCCCGGGACTAGCGTTAGAGAGCAGTACTTC.

This clonotype was detected only a few times. The rearrangement uses TRBV19 and TRBJ1-1, with TRBD1 matching over 7 bases. The germline gives CDR1 LNHDA, CDR2 SQIVND (reference sequence). This CDR3 has 16 residues. With V trimmed by 0 bases and J by 1 base, 5 bases remained unmatched. The CDR3 sequence is CASSIDRQGQNTEAFF. DNA for the CDR3: TGTGCCAGTAGTATAGATCGACAGGGACAGAACACTGAAGCTTTCTTT.

This clonotype was observed a few times. This CDR3 is CASSLAGINQPQHF. The CDR3 coding sequence is TGTGCCAGCAGCTTAGCAGGGATCAATCAGCCCCAGCATTTT. The chain carries TRBV7-9 and TRBJ1-5; D unresolved. The CDR3 is made up of 14 amino acids. V was cut by 0 bases and J by 3 bases, with 6 bases left in between. Germline loops: CDR1 SEHNR, CDR2 FQNEAQ (reference sequence).

The V call is TRBV7-9, the J call TRBJ2-1, with D unclear. Germline-derived CDR1 and CDR2 are SEHNR and FQNEAQ (reference sequence). The CDR3 runs 10 residues. V was trimmed by 6 bases and J by 14 bases, leaving 11 bases between them. CDR3 nucleotides: TGTGCCAGCAGTTCCACGTTCGAGTTCTTC. Amino acids: CASSSTFEFF.

This clonotype was detected only a few times. This chain uses TRBV7-9 with TRBJ2-2, with 9 bases aligning to TRBD2. Trimming took 5 bases from V and 4 from J; bases not matched to a gene: 17. CDR1 is SEHNR and CDR2 is FQNEAQ in the germline V gene (reference sequence). The CDR3 extends over 19 amino acids. CDR3 region: CASSAPRGAGGPGTGELFF. Here the CDR3 DNA reads TGTGCCAGCAGCGCCCCTCGAGGGGCGGGAGGGCCCGGCACCGGGGAGCTGTTTTTT.